This T cell receptor (beta chain) appears in the sequencing data of a study of blood T cells in healthy people across ages. There are 12 residues in the CDR3. Germline assignment: CDR1 MDHEN and CDR2 SYDVKM. V was clipped by 3 bases and J by 7 bases, with 7 bases between them. With a J-beta primer mix and a sample-barcoded 5' primer, a second PCR ran roughly 6 to 11 cycles. TCRdb analysed the 5' RACE reads with MiXCR anew, one entry per CDR3 protein. The table lists roughly 1,700,000 distinct CDR3 sequences, about 28% of them singletons, with 7% to 9% in the top ten. The TCR was taken from a woman younger than 45 in good health. The rearrangement links TRBV28 to TRBJ1-5; D is undetermined. Sequencing input: blood. DNA for the CDR3: TGTGCCAGCAGTTTTTACCTGCAGCCCCAGCATTTT. Translation: CASSFYLQPQHF.